The TCR beta chain under discussion was sequenced for a study of OX40 agonist ivuxolimab in advanced cancers. Study-wide results and limits: Several nonresponders also turned out to have low normalized T-cell clonal expansion.

This clone appeared a single time. Its antigen is unknown. Data came from immunoSEQ multiplex PCR; TCRdb stores just in-frame clones and leaves some out. Here the sample spans 60,000 to 90,000 clones, over 70% being singletons. The sequence was obtained from an adult with an advanced solid tumor such as melanoma, head and neck, liver or kidney cancer. Sample: CD4+ or CD8+ T cells sorted from blood, taken in a trial of the OX40 agonist ivuxolimab.

The CDR3 region is CASSSRTGRNTEAFF. The CDR3 region has the DNA TGTGCCAGCAGCTCCCGGACAGGGAGGAACACTGAAGCTTTCTTT. The rearrangement links TRBV5-4 to TRBJ1-1, with 8 bases lining up with TRBD1. The CDR3 extends over 15 amino acids. Germline V gene lookup returns CDR1 SGHNT and CDR2 YYREEE (reference sequence). With 3 bases clipped from V and 1 base from J, the junction kept 5 bases outside the gene matches. Drawing the rest from reference TRBV5-4 and TRBJ1-1, the complete variable domain is ETGVTQSPTHLIKTRGQQVTLRCSSQSGHNTVSWYQQALGQGPQFIFQYYREEENGRGNFPPRFSGLQFPNYSSELNVNALELDDSALYLCASSSRTGRNTEAFFGQGTRLTVV.